This T cell receptor beta chain was captured in a study of radiotherapy plus CTLA-4 blockade in lung cancer. In the study overall: Objective responses emerged in around a sixth of patients, and 25% to 40% attained disease control.

Study-level findings and limits: The authors reported that early blood T cell clone dynamics, with interferon-beta, best predicted response. An expansion of tumor-derived TCR clones occurred in blood after radiotherapy plus ipilimumab.

On this clone itself: Antigen: not known.

Generated by immunoSEQ multiplex PCR, the TCRdb table keeps only in-frame clones and is missing some. This table holds over 80,000 clones, around nine tenths found once. Treatment of patients with chemo-refractory metastatic non-small-cell lung cancer consisted of focal radiation plus CTLA-4 blockade with ipilimumab. The source is a human donor with non-small cell lung cancer that progressed on radiotherapy plus ipilimumab. The sample consisted of peripheral blood, taken from a patient treated with radiotherapy plus ipilimumab.

CDR3 residues: CASGGRRTEAFF. For the CDR3, the DNA is TGTGCCAGCGGGGGTAGGCGAACTGAAGCTTTCTTT. The chain has TRBV5-6 and TRBJ1-1, with D perhaps matching TRBD1 (5 bases). Trimming pared 7 bases from V and 5 bases from J, leaving 12 bases between. Germline V lookup: CDR1 SGHDT, CDR2 YYEEEE. The CDR3 consists of 12 residues.